This record covers a single T cell receptor (beta chain). Trimming shortened V by 3 bases and J by 0 bases, and 12 bases separated the two germline ends. The length of the CDR3 is 15 residues. Germline assignment: CDR1 SGHNT and CDR2 YYREEE (reference sequence). This record comes from a study of T cells in Graves' hyperthyroidism and ophthalmopathy. Template material for amplifying TCR beta CDR3 regions consisted of RNA transcripts. With the HTBI primer set, the TCR CDR3 went through a first round of RT-PCR. TCRdb re-derived calls from the multiplex PCR reads in MiXCR, one entry per CDR3 protein. The table lists 250,000 or so distinct CDR3 sequences, about 15% of them singletons.

The sequencing sample was made of blood. The chain employs TRBV5-4 and TRBJ1-2; D perhaps matches TRBD1 (5 bases). The receptor's source is a woman in her forties or fifties with Graves' hyperthyroidism that later progressed to Graves' ophthalmopathy. This chain's CDR3 is CASSSPGQANYGYTF. DNA of the CDR3: TGTGCCAGCAGCTCCCCAGGACAAGCTAACTATGGCTACACCTTC.